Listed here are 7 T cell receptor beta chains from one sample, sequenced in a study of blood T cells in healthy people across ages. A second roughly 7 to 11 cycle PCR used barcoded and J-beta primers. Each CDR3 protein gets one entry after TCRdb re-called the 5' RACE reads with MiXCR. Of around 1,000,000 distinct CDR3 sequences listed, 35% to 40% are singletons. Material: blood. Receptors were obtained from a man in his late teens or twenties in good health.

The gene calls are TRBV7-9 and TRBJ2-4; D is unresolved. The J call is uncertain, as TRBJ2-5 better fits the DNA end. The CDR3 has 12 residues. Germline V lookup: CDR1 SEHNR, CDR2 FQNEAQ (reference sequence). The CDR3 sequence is CASSFIPETQYF. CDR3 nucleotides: TGTGCCAGCAGCTTCATCCCGGAGACCCAGTACTTC.

CDR3 coding DNA: TGCAGTGCTAGTGTAGCGGGGCTCCCGAGTACGCAGTATTTT. It encodes CSASVAGLPSTQYF. The chain has TRBV20-1 and TRBJ2-3, with 8 positions matching TRBD2. The CDR3 is 14 residues long. J lost 8 bases, V lost 3 bases, and 10 bases had no gene match. Per the germline V gene, CDR1 is DFQATT and CDR2 is SNEGSKA (reference sequence).

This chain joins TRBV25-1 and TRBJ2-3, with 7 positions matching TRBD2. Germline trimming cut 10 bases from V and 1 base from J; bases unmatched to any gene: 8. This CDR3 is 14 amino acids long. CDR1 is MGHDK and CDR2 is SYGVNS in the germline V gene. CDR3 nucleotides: TGTGCCAATTCAGAGCGGGGCCGCACAGATACGCAGTATTTT. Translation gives CANSERGRTDTQYF.

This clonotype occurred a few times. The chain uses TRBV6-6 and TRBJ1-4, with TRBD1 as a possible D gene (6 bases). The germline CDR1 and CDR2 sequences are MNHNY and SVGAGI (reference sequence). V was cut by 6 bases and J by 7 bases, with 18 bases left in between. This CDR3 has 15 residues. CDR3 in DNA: TGTGCCAGCAGAACGCTACAGGGTGGGGGTGAAAAACTGTTTTTT. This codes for CASRTLQGGGEKLFF.

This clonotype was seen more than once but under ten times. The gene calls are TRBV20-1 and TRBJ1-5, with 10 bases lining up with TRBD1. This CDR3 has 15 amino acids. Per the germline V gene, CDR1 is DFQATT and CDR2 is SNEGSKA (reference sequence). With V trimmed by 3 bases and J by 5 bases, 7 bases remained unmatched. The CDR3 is CSASLGQGEDQPQHF. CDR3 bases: TGCAGTGCTAGTTTAGGACAGGGGGAGGATCAGCCCCAGCATTTT.

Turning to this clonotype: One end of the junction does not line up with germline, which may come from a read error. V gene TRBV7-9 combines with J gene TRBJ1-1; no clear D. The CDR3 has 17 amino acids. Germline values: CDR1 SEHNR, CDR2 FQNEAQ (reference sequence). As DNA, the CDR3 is TGTGCCAGCAGCTTAGTCTGGCGGTCGGGCAGGAACATTGAAGCTTTCTTT. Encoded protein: CASSLVWRSGRNIEAFF.

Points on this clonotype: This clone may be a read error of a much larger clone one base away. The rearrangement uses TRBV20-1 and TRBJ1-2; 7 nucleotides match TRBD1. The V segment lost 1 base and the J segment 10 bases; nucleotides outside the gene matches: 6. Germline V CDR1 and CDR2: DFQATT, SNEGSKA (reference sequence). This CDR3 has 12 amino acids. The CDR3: CSARGDSMNYTF. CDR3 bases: TGCAGTGCTAGAGGGGACAGTATGAACTACACCTTC.